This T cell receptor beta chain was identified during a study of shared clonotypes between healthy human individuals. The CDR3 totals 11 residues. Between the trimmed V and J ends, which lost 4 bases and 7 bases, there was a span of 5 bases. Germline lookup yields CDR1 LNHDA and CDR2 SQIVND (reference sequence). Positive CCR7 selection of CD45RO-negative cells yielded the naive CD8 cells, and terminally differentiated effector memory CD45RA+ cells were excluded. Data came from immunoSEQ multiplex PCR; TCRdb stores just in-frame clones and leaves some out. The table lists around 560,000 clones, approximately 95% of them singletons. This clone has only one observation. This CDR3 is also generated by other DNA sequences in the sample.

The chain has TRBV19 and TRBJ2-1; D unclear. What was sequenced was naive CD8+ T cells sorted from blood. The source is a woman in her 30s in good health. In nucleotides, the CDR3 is TGTGCCAGTAGTACAGGTAATGAGCAGTTCTTC. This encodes CASSTGNEQFF.